This T cell receptor (beta chain) is from a study of CD4 T cells in relation to SARS-CoV-2 and coronaviruses. At the level of the study: After nine to eleven days of antigen culture, PBMC TCR beta CDR3s were sequenced. Controls used an HIV-1 Nef peptide pool or no peptide.

Unexposed donor CD4+ T cells date from about 2011-2018, before the COVID-19 pandemic. After about ten days of culture, CD4+ T cells were isolated. Unexposed-donor CD4+ T cells were probed with SARS-CoV-2 S/N and four cold-coronavirus spikes, cells permitting. Per germline, CDR1 MNHEY and CDR2 SVGAGI. The length of the CDR3 is 13 residues. J lost 4 bases, V lost 10 bases, and 3 bases had no gene match. Repertoires were generated with immunoSEQ multiplex PCR, while TCRdb's copy carries only in-frame clones and drops some. The sample has about 26,000 clones; around 75% are singletons. In the case of this clone: The antigen is undetermined.

Sequences were obtained from CD4+ T cells from PBMCs, cultured in vitro. This clonotype was sampled from a human donor in good health. The rearrangement links TRBV6-5 to TRBJ2-7; TRBD2 matches 14 bases. CDR3 DNA sequence: TGTGCCACCTGGACTAGCGGGAGGTACGAGCAGTACTTC. It codes for CATWTSGRYEQYF.